This entry lists 7 T cell receptor beta chains sequenced from one sample in a study of OX40 agonist ivuxolimab in advanced cancers. Sequencing was performed with immunoSEQ multiplex PCR; in TCRdb, only in-frame clones are kept and a portion is missing. The sample yields around 17,000 clones, 70% to 90% seen once. The sample was CD4+ or CD8+ T cells sorted from blood, taken in a trial of the OX40 agonist ivuxolimab. The receptors come from an adult with an advanced solid tumor such as melanoma, head and neck, liver or kidney cancer.

The chain carries TRBV28 and TRBJ2-7, with D maybe TRBD1 (5 bases). Germline CDR1 is MDHEN and CDR2 is SYDVKM. Trimming removed 7 bases at V and 6 bases at J, with 16 bases between. The CDR3 runs to 13 residues. DNA of the CDR3: TGTGCCAGCACCTGGGGCCAGACCAGCGAGCAGTACTTC. It codes for CASTWGQTSEQYF.

This clone was seen only a few times. The chain carries TRBV11-3 and TRBJ2-7; no definite D call. Trimming shortened V by 5 bases and J by 6 bases, and 17 bases separated the two germline ends. This CDR3 spans 14 amino acids. CDR1 is SGHNT and CDR2 is YENEEA in the germline V gene. CDR3 region: CASSLPVGVREQYF. CDR3 DNA sequence: TGTGCCAGCAGCCTCCCCGTTGGGGTTCGCGAGCAGTACTTC.

The chain has TRBV5-5 and TRBJ2-1, with unresolved D. This CDR3 has 13 amino acids. Germline CDR1 SGHKS, CDR2 YYEKEE (reference sequence). The germline V and J ends were trimmed by 1 base and 5 bases, with 7 bases remaining between them. CDR3 coding DNA: TGTGCCAGCAGCTTGTGGCCTCACAATGAGCAGTTCTTC. It is translated as CASSLWPHNEQFF.

The chain recombines TRBV27 with TRBJ2-7; 13 bases agree with TRBD2. CDR1 is MNHEY, CDR2 SMNVEV, per germline (reference sequence). The CDR3 is made up of 15 amino acids. V gave up 2 bases and J gave up 3 bases; unmatched junction bases: 1. CDR3 in amino acids: CASSLGLAGVYEQYF. The CDR3, as DNA: TGTGCCAGCAGTTTAGGACTAGCGGGGGTCTACGAGCAGTACTTC.

This clone was observed once. The chain carries TRBV28 and TRBJ2-7, with TRBD2 identical over 13 bases. Germline V CDR1 and CDR2: MDHEN, SYDVKM. The CDR3 spans 16 residues. V gave up 3 bases and J gave up 3 bases; unmatched junction bases: 5. The CDR3 protein is CASSFRLAGGYYEQYF. The CDR3 DNA follows: TGTGCCAGCAGTTTCCGACTAGCGGGAGGCTACTACGAGCAGTACTTC.

The sample holds a few counts of this clone. This rearrangement joins TRBV2 to TRBJ2-7, with 10 nucleotides matching TRBD2. CDR1 and CDR2 from the germline V gene are SNHLY and FYNNEI. The length of the CDR3 is 14 residues. Unmatched junction bases numbered 5, after V lost 7 bases and J lost 2 bases. In DNA, the CDR3 is TGTGCCAGCATCTCTACTAGCGGGGCCTACGAGCAGTACTTC. It specifies CASISTSGAYEQYF. The full variable domain, its missing parts supplied by reference TRBV2 and TRBJ2-7, is EPEVTQTPSHQVTQMGQEVILRCVPISNHLYFYWYRQILGQKVEFLVSFYNNEISEKSEIFDDQFSVERPDGSNFTLKIRSTKLEDSAMYFCASISTSGAYEQYFGPGTRLTVT.

The genes are TRBV6-1 and TRBJ2-7; 12 bases agree with TRBD2. CDR1 is MNHNS, CDR2 SASEGT, per germline. The CDR3 contains 15 residues. V lost 3 bases and J lost 5; bases outside the gene matches: 5. The CDR3 region is CASSDPTSGSHEQYF. CDR3 DNA sequence: TGTGCCAGCAGTGATCCGACTAGCGGGAGCCACGAGCAGTACTTC.